This note documents a single TCR beta chain sequence. The antigen is unknown. TCRdb's copy holds only in-frame clones and misses some; the assay was immunoSEQ multiplex PCR. The sample yields 30,000 to 45,000 clones, about 80% seen once. Trimming took off 6 bases at V and 7 bases at J, with 18 bases between the two ends. The CDR3 spans 14 residues. Germline CDR1 reads MNHEY; CDR2 reads SVGAGI. These data come from a study of vaccination effects on CD4 cells after COVID-19. Study summary: After the second dose, samples were taken at median day 72.

The ViraFEST assay expanded antigen-specific CD4+ T cells with viral peptide pools before sequencing. The culture ran for about 11 days, and then CD4+ T cells were isolated. Each participant was administered two doses of either the BNT162b2 or the mRNA-1273 vaccine. Peptides at roughly 9.2 ug/ml and IL-2 at 10 IU/ml were added to around 2 million PBMC per well. The V gene is TRBV6-5, the J gene TRBJ2-5; a possible D gene is TRBD2 (6 bases). The clonotype was recovered from a human donor who received a COVID-19 vaccine. Some clones in this sample may be carry-over from other donors' samples. The material was CD4+ T cells from PBMCs cultured with HCoV-NL63 spike peptides, obtained after COVID-19 vaccination. DNA for the CDR3: TGTGCCAGCAGCTTACGGGCCCGCGGGGTGACCCAGTACTTC. Encoded protein: CASSLRARGVTQYF.